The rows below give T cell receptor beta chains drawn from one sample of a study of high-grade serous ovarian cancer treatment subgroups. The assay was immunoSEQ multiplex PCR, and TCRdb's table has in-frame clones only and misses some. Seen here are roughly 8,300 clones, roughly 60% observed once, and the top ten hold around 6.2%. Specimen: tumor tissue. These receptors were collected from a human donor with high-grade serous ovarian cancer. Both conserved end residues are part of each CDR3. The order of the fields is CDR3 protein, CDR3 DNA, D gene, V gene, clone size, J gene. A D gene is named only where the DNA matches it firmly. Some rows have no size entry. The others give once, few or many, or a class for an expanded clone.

CASSFGSGTEAFF | TGCGCCAGCAGCTTCGGGTCGGGGACTGAAGCTTTCTTT | - | TRBV5-1 | - | TRBJ1-1
CASSELAGTDTQYF | TGTGCCAGCAGTGAGCTAGCGGGCACAGATACGCAGTATTTT | TRBD2 | TRBV25-1 | - | TRBJ2-3
CASSLDRGLNIQYF | TGCGCCAGCAGCCTAGACAGGGGGCTCAACATTCAGTACTTC | TRBD1 | TRBV5-1 | - | TRBJ2-4
CASSLWGEDREQTQYF | TGTGCCAGCAGTTTATGGGGTGAGGACAGGGAACAGACCCAGTACTTC | TRBD1 | TRBV28 | - | TRBJ2-5
CASSPDSHYGYTF | TGTGCCAGCAGCCCTGACTCACACTATGGCTACACCTTC | - | TRBV11-2 | - | TRBJ1-2
CAWSRVPPNGYTF | TGTGCCTGGAGTAGAGTCCCCCCTAATGGCTACACCTTC | - | TRBV30 | medium-sized | TRBJ1-2
CASRRGQEEKKLFF | TGTGCCAGCAGGAGGGGACAGGAGGAGAAAAAACTGTTTTTT | TRBD1 | TRBV2 | medium-sized | TRBJ1-4
CASSISGASYEKLFF | TGTGCCAGTAGTATTTCAGGGGCCTCTTATGAAAAACTGTTTTTT | - | TRBV19 | - | TRBJ1-4
CASSLKQGHSYGYTF | TGTGCCAGCAGTTTAAAACAGGGGCATTCCTATGGCTACACCTTC | TRBD1 | TRBV27 | medium-sized | TRBJ1-2
CASSSGLAPRSYNEQFF | TGTGCCAGCAGCTCGGGACTAGCGCCTCGCTCCTACAATGAGCAGTTCTTC | TRBD2 | TRBV11-2 | - | TRBJ2-1
CASREGAGDTGELFF | TGTGCCAGCAGAGAAGGGGCAGGCGACACCGGGGAGCTGTTTTTT | - | TRBV11-3 | - | TRBJ2-2
CASRPPPGQGDEQYF | TGTGCCAGCAGACCCCCCCCGGGACAGGGGGACGAGCAGTACTTC | TRBD1 | TRBV5-4 | few | TRBJ2-7
CASSFTGTGGPDTQYF | TGTGCCAGCAGCTTCACCGGGACAGGAGGTCCAGATACGCAGTATTTT | TRBD1 | TRBV7-8 | - | TRBJ2-3
CASRHVQGWDGYTF | TGTGCCAGCAGGCACGTACAGGGATGGGATGGCTACACCTTC | - | TRBV6-5 | few | TRBJ1-2
CASTQGGSGVLISYNEQFF | TGTGCCAGCACCCAAGGTGGTAGCGGGGTTCTTATATCCTACAATGAGCAGTTCTTC | TRBD2 | TRBV7-2 | few | TRBJ2-1
CASSSIQSNQPQHF | TGTGCCAGCAGTTCAATCCAGAGTAATCAGCCCCAGCATTTT | - | TRBV28 | once | TRBJ1-5
CASSAGGSNQPQHF | TGTGCCAGCAGTGCGGGGGGAAGCAATCAGCCCCAGCATTTT | - | TRBV28 | - | TRBJ1-5
CASGLVRDGALMNTEAFF | TGTGCTAGTGGTTTGGTACGGGACGGAGCCCTAATGAACACTGAAGCTTTCTTT | - | TRBV12-5 | once | TRBJ1-1
CASRGRNTEAFF | TGCGCCAGCAGGGGGCGCAACACTGAAGCTTTCTTT | - | TRBV5-1 | - | TRBJ1-1
CASSAGGNTQYF | TGTGCCAGCAGTGCGGGGGGCAATACGCAGTATTTT | - | TRBV6-1 | medium-sized | TRBJ2-3
CASSKSGGGKETQYF | TGCGCCAGCAGTAAGTCTGGAGGGGGTAAAGAGACCCAGTACTTC | - | TRBV4-1 | - | TRBJ2-5
CASSWTGPNEQFF | TGTGCCAGCAGTTGGACAGGGCCCAATGAGCAGTTCTTC | TRBD1 | TRBV6-5 | - | TRBJ2-1
CASSQGTGGWYTGELFF | TGCGCCAGCAGCCAAGGTACAGGGGGATGGTACACCGGGGAGCTGTTTTTT | TRBD1 | TRBV4-3 | - | TRBJ2-2
CAWSAGLAREEQYF | TGTGCCTGGAGTGCCGGACTAGCGCGGGAAGAGCAGTACTTC | TRBD2 | TRBV30 | - | TRBJ2-5
CASSRGQGSNQPQHF | TGTGCCAGCAGTAGGGGGCAGGGGAGCAATCAGCCCCAGCATTTT | TRBD1 | TRBV6-6 | once | TRBJ1-5
CASSQTQRSFIEQFF | TGCGCCAGCAGCCAAACTCAACGATCTTTCATTGAGCAGTTCTTC | - | TRBV4-1 | - | TRBJ2-1
CASSLERLTYNEQFF | TGCGCCAGCAGCTTGGAGAGACTTACCTACAATGAGCAGTTCTTC | - | TRBV5-1 | few | TRBJ2-1
CASSWRDGSSDEQFF | TGTGCCAGTAGTTGGAGGGACGGGTCAAGTGATGAGCAGTTCTTC | - | TRBV19 | few | TRBJ2-1
CASSRDGANVLTF | TGTGCCAGCAGCCGAGATGGGGCCAACGTCCTGACTTTC | - | TRBV6-5 | few | TRBJ2-6
CASSLAGQGEDGYTF | TGCGCCAGCAGCTTGGCCGGGCAGGGGGAAGATGGCTACACCTTC | TRBD1 | TRBV5-1 | medium-sized | TRBJ1-2
CASSGQGRRTEAFF | TGTGCCAGCAGCGGGCAGGGGAGGAGGACTGAAGCTTTCTTT | - | TRBV25-1 | few | TRBJ1-1
CASGTGRDEQFF | TGTGCCTCTGGGACTGGACGGGATGAGCAGTTCTTC | - | TRBV2 | - | TRBJ2-1
CASSLVAGGSYEQYF | TGTGCCAGCAGCTTAGTAGCGGGAGGGTCTTACGAGCAGTACTTC | TRBD2 | TRBV11-2 | - | TRBJ2-7
CASSHFGTGLREAFF | TGTGCCAGCAGCCATTTCGGGACGGGCCTTAGGGAAGCTTTCTTT | - | TRBV28 | - | TRBJ1-1
CAINREGLSPEQFF | TGTGCCATCAATCGGGAGGGCCTAAGTCCTGAGCAGTTCTTC | TRBD2 | TRBV10-3 | - | TRBJ2-1
CASSRGGISNQPQHF | TGTGCCAGCAGCCGGGGGGGAATCAGCAATCAGCCCCAGCATTTT | - | TRBV7-9 | - | TRBJ1-5
CASRASGRHEQFF | TGTGCCAGCAGGGCTAGCGGGAGACATGAGCAGTTCTTC | TRBD2 | TRBV13 | - | TRBJ2-1
CASSLTSGRGTYNEQFF | TGTGCCAGCAGCTTAACCAGCGGGAGAGGAACCTACAATGAGCAGTTCTTC | TRBD2 | TRBV7-3 | - | TRBJ2-1
CASSLMPGGTDTQYF | TGCGCCAGCAGCTTGATGCCTGGCGGGACAGATACGCAGTATTTT | - | TRBV5-1 | - | TRBJ2-3
CASSPGHATQYF | TGTGCCAGCAGTCCCGGGCATGCTACGCAGTATTTT | - | TRBV6-5 | few | TRBJ2-3
CASSQDFGGRISGYTF | TGCGCCAGCAGCCAAGATTTCGGGGGACGAATCTCCGGCTACACCTTC | - | TRBV4-3 | medium-sized | TRBJ1-2
CASSRFLHREGQPQHF | TGCGCCAGCAGTCGGTTCCTCCATCGGGAGGGCCAGCCCCAGCATTTT | - | TRBV23-1 | - | TRBJ1-5
CASSQGGTGTYEQYF | TGTGCCAGCAGCCAAGGTGGGACAGGGACCTACGAGCAGTACTTC | TRBD1 | TRBV14 | - | TRBJ2-7
CASSPSPGDRKQETQYF | TGTGCCAGCAGCCCGAGCCCCGGGGACCGAAAACAAGAGACCCAGTACTTC | - | TRBV14 | - | TRBJ2-5
CASSPDLVSVSEAFF | TGTGCCAGCAGCCCGGACCTTGTGAGTGTGTCTGAAGCTTTCTTT | - | TRBV11-2 | - | TRBJ1-1
CASGTGGRTDTQYF | TGTGCCAGTGGGACGGGAGGCCGCACAGATACGCAGTATTTT | TRBD2 | TRBV19 | - | TRBJ2-3
CASSYGLAGGYNEQFF | TGTGCCAGCAGCTATGGACTAGCGGGAGGGTACAATGAGCAGTTCTTC | TRBD2 | TRBV28 | - | TRBJ2-1
CASSLGGFYGYTF | TGTGCCAGCAGTTTAGGGGGATTCTATGGCTACACCTTC | - | TRBV28 | - | TRBJ1-2
CASSLGLVVYEQYF | TGTGCCAGCAGCTTAGGACTAGTGGTCTACGAGCAGTACTTC | - | TRBV7-2 | - | TRBJ2-7
CASSLGVLAGGPRNTGELFF | TGTGCCAGCAGTTTAGGGGTTCTAGCGGGAGGGCCGAGGAACACCGGGGAGCTGTTTTTT | TRBD2 | TRBV27 | - | TRBJ2-2
CASSSGQGEGYTF | TGTGCCAGCAGCAGTGGACAGGGGGAAGGCTACACCTTC | TRBD1 | TRBV5-6 | few | TRBJ1-2
CAWSVGSGSADTQYF | TGTGCCTGGAGCGTCGGTAGCGGGAGTGCAGATACGCAGTATTTT | TRBD2 | TRBV30 | - | TRBJ2-3